This T cell receptor (beta chain) was documented in a study of T cells in Graves' hyperthyroidism and ophthalmopathy. For the diagnoses, clinical symptoms, serum thyroxine and TRAb, thyroid ultrasound and orbital computed tomography were used. Details on this clonotype: Its specificity is not known.

Points from the study as a whole: Ophthalmopathy stood apart from stable hyperthyroidism in a 13 V-J model. It was a median about 6.5 months before onset that the model predicted ophthalmopathy. Researchers found most expanded thyroid clonotypes above 0.001 in blood as well.

RNA transcripts served as the template for amplifying TCR beta CDR3 regions. A set of HTBI primers served as the primers for a first-round RT-PCR of the TCR CDR3. TCRdb reprocessed the multiplex PCR reads via MiXCR and lists one record per CDR3 protein. Here the sample spans roughly 500,000 distinct CDR3 sequences, approximately 48% being singletons. The sequence was collected from an adult woman with Graves' disease, either hyperthyroidism or ophthalmopathy (not recorded which). The sequencing input was peripheral blood or thyroid tissue (not recorded which).

In DNA form, the CDR3 reads TGTGCCAGCAGTGATCTCACCCAGGGGTACGGGACTGAAGCTTTCTTT. Protein: CASSDLTQGYGTEAFF. The chain couples TRBV25-1 to TRBJ1-1; perhaps TRBD1 as D (6 bases). Trimming took off 3 bases at V and 5 bases at J, with 19 bases between the two ends. Germline CDR1 reads MGHDK; CDR2 reads SYGVNS. This CDR3 is 16 amino acids long.